This paragraph covers one T cell receptor beta chain sequence. Method: immunoSEQ multiplex PCR; TCRdb's copy keeps in-frame clones and lacks some. Of about 33,000 clones in the sample, approximately 90% were seen once. V shed 0 bases and J shed 2 bases, with 7 bases lying between them. The CDR3 consists of 14 residues. Looked up from germline, CDR1 is MNHNY and CDR2 is SVGAGI (reference sequence). This record comes from a study of a mutant IDH1 vaccine in newly diagnosed glioma. Study summary: The earlier regimen, radiotherapy, temozolomide, or both, was most often both.

Noted time point: baseline, week 1 (first vaccination visit). Treatment: pre-vaccination baseline after standard-of-care therapy. The donors' diagnosis was new WHO grade 3 or 4 astrocytoma that was IDH1-mutant and ATRX-lost. This chain uses TRBV6-6 with TRBJ1-1; D uncertain. The sequencing here drew on PBMCs, taken from a glioma patient treated with radiotherapy, temozolomide or both. This clonotype originated in a woman in her forties with glioma. CDR3 in amino acids: CASSYSRPNTEAFF. The CDR3 DNA reads as TGTGCCAGCAGTTACTCGAGACCCAACACTGAAGCTTTCTTT.